The 10 T cell receptor beta chains below were found in one sample sequenced in a study of T-cell reconstitution after alpha-beta-depleted transplantation in children (dated by TCRdb to the mid-2010s). Receptors were amplified or captured by PCR. Instrument on record: Illumina HiSeq 2500. TCR library preparation used molecular barcoding, with unique molecular identifiers applied to normalize quantification of the TCRbeta repertoire. TCRdb reprocessed the public reads (quality trimming at Q25 with fastp, clone calling with MiXCR) and kept in-frame beta chains. Each CDR3 protein gets just one entry, which takes the most common genes and DNA from the rows behind it. Within this sample are 180,000 or so distinct CDR3 sequences, with 5% to 6.5% of them counted one time only. 4.5% to 5.5% of the sample is taken by the ten largest. Sample treatment or condition, as interpreted from the label and publication: allogeneic hematopoietic cell transplantation with graft depleted of TCRalphabeta T cells and CD19 B cells.

Sample: PBMCs, taken before TCRalphabeta/CD19-depleted stem cell transplant. The source is a girl in the first two years of life with combined immunodeficiency, due to receive a stem cell transplant.

This clonotype came up many times. The chain links TRBV9 to TRBJ1-2; D ambiguous. Per germline, CDR1 SGDLS and CDR2 YYNGEE. The CDR3 extends over 14 amino acids. With 0 bases removed from V and 3 bases from J, the gap between germline ends came to 9 bases. CDR3 sequence: CASSVEGGDYGYTF. The CDR3 nucleotides read TGTGCCAGCAGCGTAGAGGGAGGCGACTATGGCTACACCTTC. The variable domain in full, completed from reference TRBV9 and TRBJ1-2, reads DSGVTQTPKHLITATGQRVTLRCSPRSGDLSVYWYQQSLDQGLQFLIQYYNGEERAKGNILERFSAQQFPDLHSELNLSSLELGDSALYFCASSVEGGDYGYTFGSGTRLTVV.

This clonotype was seen many times. The V gene is TRBV7-3, the J gene TRBJ2-3; the match to TRBD2 covers 14 bases. The V gene end was trimmed by 5 bases and the J gene end by 5 bases; junction bases not matched to a gene: 3. CDR3 length: 15 amino acids. Germline loops: CDR1 SGHTA, CDR2 FQGTGA. The CDR3 sequence: CASSLGLAGGDTQYF. Written as DNA, the CDR3 is TGTGCCAGCAGCCTTGGACTAGCGGGAGGAGATACGCAGTATTTT.

This clonotype was seen repeatedly, ten times or more. The gene calls are TRBV4-2 and TRBJ2-1; D not certain. The germline V gene encodes CDR1 LGHNA and CDR2 YNFKEQ. Trimming took 0 bases from V and 14 from J, leaving 11 bases between them. The CDR3 length is 12 residues. The CDR3 bases are TGTGCCAGCAGCCAAGATCTGGTAGTGGAGTTCTTC. Translation: CASSQDLVVEFF.

The sample holds many counts of this clonotype. The rearrangement uses TRBV6-2 or TRBV6-3 and TRBJ2-1; TRBD2 agrees at 11 bases. The V segment lost 7 bases and the J segment 8 bases; nucleotides outside the gene matches: 10. Germline V gives CDR1 MNHEY, CDR2 SVGEGT. CDR3 length equals 15 residues. The CDR3 nucleotides read TGTGCCAGCACCCTGAGACTAGCGGGAAGTGATGAGCAGTTCTTC. It is translated as CASTLRLAGSDEQFF.

The rearrangement links TRBV29-1 to TRBJ2-7; D may match TRBD1 or TRBD2 (5 bases each). Germline CDR1 is SQVTM and CDR2 is ANQGSEA. The CDR3 consists of 13 residues. Trimming cost V 4 bases and J 3 bases, with 13 bases left between them. CDR3 sequence reads: CSVALGRVYEQYF. As DNA, the CDR3 is TGCAGCGTTGCACTGGGACGGGTCTACGAGCAGTACTTC.

This clonotype has at least ten counts. The J gene is TRBJ2-5, the V gene TRBV10-3; TRBD2 matches at 13 bases. The germline CDR1 and CDR2 sequences are ENHRY and SYGVKD. Germline trimming cut 4 bases from V and 3 bases from J; bases unmatched to any gene: 11. The length of the CDR3 is 18 residues. The CDR3: CAISGRLAGGAPEETQYF. Written as DNA, the CDR3 is TGTGCCATCAGTGGTAGACTAGCGGGGGGCGCACCAGAAGAGACCCAGTACTTC.

This clonotype showed up just a few times. The J gene is TRBJ2-3, the V gene TRBV5-8; D is perhaps TRBD1 or TRBD2 (5 bases each). Germline lookup yields CDR1 SGHTS and CDR2 YDEGEE. The CDR3 has 14 residues. V was shortened by 8 bases and J by 3 bases, with 16 bases between the two germline ends. CDR3 amino acids: CARLGTSGTDTQYF. For the CDR3, the DNA is TGTGCCAGACTAGGGACGTCGGGAACAGATACGCAGTATTTT.

This clonotype was recorded a few times. The genes are TRBV6-2 or TRBV6-3 and TRBJ2-7, with 8 bases identical to TRBD2. After removal of 0 bases from V and 3 bases from J, the junction contained 7 bases not matched to a gene. The CDR3 extends over 16 amino acids. Germline V gene data show CDR1 as MNHEY and CDR2 as SVGEGT. As DNA, the CDR3 is TGTGCCAGCAGTTACTCGGTGGAGCGGGGGTTCTACGAGCAGTACTTC. Protein product: CASSYSVERGFYEQYF.

This clonotype was seen many times. The chain links TRBV29-1 to TRBJ2-7, with D perhaps TRBD2 (5 bases). Germline CDR1 is SQVTM and CDR2 is ANQGSEA. CDR3 length: 14 residues. The ends were cut back, 4 bases at V and 5 bases at J, with 18 bases in the middle. The CDR3 nucleotides read TGCAGCGTTGTAGGCATGAAGTTGGGAGACGAGCAGTACTTC. Protein: CSVVGMKLGDEQYF.

There are many counts of this clonotype. The chain carries TRBV4-3 and TRBJ2-3; D is possibly TRBD1 (6 bases). The germline V gene has CDR1 LGHNA and CDR2 YSLEER. Trimming left V 0 bases short and J 10 bases short, with 8 bases between. This CDR3 has 12 residues. The CDR3 spells CASSQDWTAQYF. In nucleotides, the CDR3 is TGCGCCAGCAGCCAAGATTGGACAGCGCAGTATTTT.